A selection of T cell receptor beta chains follows, all from one sample in a study of shared clonotypes between healthy human individuals. Clones were read by immunoSEQ multiplex PCR, and TCRdb kept only the in-frame ones, dropping some. Of 980,000 or so clones listed, less than 85% are singletons. The specimen sequenced was memory CD4+ T cells sorted from blood. Source of these receptors: a man aged 18-30 years in good health. The CDR3 runs from the conserved cysteine through the conserved F or W. The D gene is left open where the match is weak. The size of a clone is reported for some rows only, either as once, few or many, or as a class for expanded clones.

CDR3aa,CDR3nt,v_gene,abundance,j_gene,d_gene
CASSPDRDQPQHF,TGCGCCAGCAGCCCCGACAGGGATCAGCCCCAGCATTTT,TRBV5-1,NA,TRBJ1-5,TRBD1
CASSYSKEFYGYTF,TGTGCCAGCAGTTACTCGAAGGAATTCTATGGCTACACCTTC,TRBV6-5,NA,TRBJ1-2,NA
CSAKWGDEAFF,TGCAGTGCTAAGTGGGGGGATGAAGCTTTCTTT,TRBV20-1,few,TRBJ1-1,NA
CASSQGTGANYGYTF,TGCGCCAGCAGCCAAGGAACAGGCGCTAACTATGGCTACACCTTC,TRBV4-1,NA,TRBJ1-2,NA
CASRAEATERSEQYF,TGTGCCAGCAGGGCGGAGGCGACAGAGCGTTCCGAGCAGTACTTC,TRBV2,NA,TRBJ2-7,NA
CSASDYNTQYF,TGCAGTGCTAGCGACTACAATACGCAGTATTTT,TRBV20-1,NA,TRBJ2-3,NA
CASNPPSGRGEQFF,TGTGCCAGCAACCCCCCTAGCGGGAGAGGTGAGCAGTTCTTC,TRBV21-1,NA,TRBJ2-1,NA
CASRTLVGGGELFF,TGTGCCAGTAGGACGTTGGTTGGAGGCGGGGAGCTGTTTTTT,TRBV19,NA,TRBJ2-2,NA
CASIQQPLNTEAFF,TGTGCCAGCATTCAACAGCCACTGAACACTGAAGCTTTCTTT,TRBV2,once,TRBJ1-1,NA
CASSPQGRVRAFF,TGTGCCAGCAGCCCCCAGGGGCGGGTTAGGGCTTTCTTT,TRBV21-1,many,TRBJ1-1,NA
CASRAGATDTQYF,TGTGCCAGCAGAGCCGGGGCCACAGATACGCAGTATTTT,TRBV6-5,NA,TRBJ2-3,NA
CASSPGGSGAYEQYF,TGTGCCAGCTCACCCGGAGGTAGCGGAGCCTACGAGCAGTACTTC,TRBV18,NA,TRBJ2-7,NA
CAWSRKGGTDIQYF,TGTGCCTGGAGCCGTAAGGGGGGCACAGACATTCAGTACTTC,TRBV30,NA,TRBJ2-4,NA
CASSQDRTGVNSPLHF,TGCGCCAGCAGCCAAGACCGGACAGGGGTCAATTCACCCCTCCACTTT,TRBV4-1,many,TRBJ1-6,TRBD1
CATSRGMGRTENTEAFF,TGTGCCACCAGCAGAGGGATGGGGAGGACAGAGAACACTGAAGCTTTCTTT,TRBV15,few,TRBJ1-1,NA
CASSVGGGGEGEQYF,TGTGCCAGCAGCGTAGGCGGAGGGGGAGAGGGCGAGCAGTACTTC,TRBV9,NA,TRBJ2-7,NA
CASSVAGQGGELFF,TGTGCCAGCAGCGTTGCGGGGCAGGGCGGGGAGCTGTTTTTT,TRBV9,NA,TRBJ2-2,NA
CASSLQRVLARPAKNIQYF,TGTGCCAGCAGCTTACAACGCGTCCTAGCGAGACCCGCCAAAAACATTCAGTACTTC,TRBV7-8,NA,TRBJ2-4,NA
CASSGTVGSTDTQYF,TGTGCCAGCAGCGGCACTGTGGGGAGCACAGATACGCAGTATTTT,TRBV9,few,TRBJ2-3,NA
CASSQGQSLASGSLETQYF,TGCGCCAGCAGCCAAGGCCAGTCTCTGGCTAGCGGGAGTTTAGAGACCCAGTACTTC,TRBV4-1,NA,TRBJ2-5,TRBD2
CASSKLSDREETQYF,TGTGCCAGCAGCAAACTCTCCGACAGGGAAGAGACCCAGTACTTC,TRBV21-1,NA,TRBJ2-5,NA
CASSRTISYTGELFF,TGTGCCAGCAGCCGGACTATAAGCTACACCGGGGAGCTGTTTTTT,TRBV7-9,NA,TRBJ2-2,NA
CASSRQDGYTF,TGTGCCAGCAGTCGACAAGATGGCTACACCTTC,TRBV28,NA,TRBJ1-2,NA
CASSLSTKDQFF,TGTGCCAGCAGCTTATCCACCAAGGATCAGTTCTTC,TRBV11-1,few,TRBJ2-1,NA